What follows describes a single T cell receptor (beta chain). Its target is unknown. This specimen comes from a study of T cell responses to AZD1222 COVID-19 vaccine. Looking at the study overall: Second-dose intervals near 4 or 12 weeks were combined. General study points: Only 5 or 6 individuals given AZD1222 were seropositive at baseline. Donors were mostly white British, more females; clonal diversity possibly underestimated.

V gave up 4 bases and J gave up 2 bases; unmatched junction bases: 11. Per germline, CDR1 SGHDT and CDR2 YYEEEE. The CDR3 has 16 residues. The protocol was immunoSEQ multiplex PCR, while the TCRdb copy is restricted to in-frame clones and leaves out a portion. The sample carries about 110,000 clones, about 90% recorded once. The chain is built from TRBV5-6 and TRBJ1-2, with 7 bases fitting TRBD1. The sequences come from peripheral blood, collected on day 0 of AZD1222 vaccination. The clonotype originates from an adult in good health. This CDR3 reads CASSIVTGQLNYGYTF. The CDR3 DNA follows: TGTGCCAGCAGCATAGTGACGGGACAGTTGAACTATGGCTACACCTTC.